Each of the 27 T cell receptor beta chains below was sequenced from the same sample in a study of blood T cell repertoires in COVID-19. This table comes from immunoSEQ multiplex PCR, and its TCRdb copy is limited to in-frame clones, with some not included. This table has more than 200,000 clones, about 90% appearing once. Sequences were obtained from PBMCs or T cells enriched from blood (not recorded which). These receptors all stem from a woman between 18 and 29 years old who had recovered from COVID-19.

The chain carries TRBV5-4 and TRBJ1-2, with D maybe TRBD1 (6 bases). The CDR3 runs 13 residues. V lost 0 bases and J 7 bases, leaving 10 bases between the germline ends. CDR1 and CDR2 from the germline V gene are SGHNT and YYREEE (reference sequence). CDR3 bases: TGTGCCAGCAGCTTGGTGGCAGGGGCTGGCTACACCTTC. Protein: CASSLVAGAGYTF.

V is TRBV7-9 and J is TRBJ2-3, with 9 nucleotides matching TRBD1. Germline loops: CDR1 SEHNR, CDR2 FQNEAQ (reference sequence). Trimming removed 5 bases from V and 0 bases from J; junction bases left unmatched: 6. The CDR3 is 16 amino acids. CDR3 sequence (DNA): TGTGCCAGCAGCACTACGGACAGGGGAAGCACAGATACGCAGTATTTT. Translation gives CASSTTDRGSTDTQYF.

The chain employs TRBV7-2 and TRBJ1-5; TRBD1 is a possible D gene (5 bases). Trimming cost V 4 bases and J 4 bases, with 8 bases left between them. Per germline, CDR1 SGHTA and CDR2 FQGNSA. This CDR3 is 13 amino acids long. The CDR3 is CASSSEGNQPQHF. The CDR3 nucleotides are TGTGCCAGCAGCTCGGAGGGGAATCAGCCCCAGCATTTT.

The rearrangement uses TRBV6-5 and TRBJ2-7; TRBD1 agrees at 9 bases. V trimming: 7 bases; J trimming: 5 bases; junction bases outside the gene matches: 12. In germline, CDR1 is MNHEY, CDR2 SVGAGI. The CDR3 extends over 15 amino acids. The CDR3 spells CASTKLTGGKDEQYF. The CDR3 bases are TGTGCCAGCACCAAACTGACAGGGGGTAAGGACGAGCAGTACTTC.

V usage is TRBV6-6 and J usage is TRBJ1-3; D is unresolved. The CDR3 covers 15 residues. In germline, CDR1 is MNHNY, CDR2 SVGAGI (reference sequence). V was shortened by 2 bases and J by 2 bases, with 10 bases between the two germline ends. This chain's CDR3 is CASSYDPGTGNTIYF. The CDR3 bases are TGTGCCAGCAGTTACGATCCGGGAACTGGAAACACCATATATTTT.

The CDR3 region has the DNA TGCAGCGTTGAAAAGCGGCACACAGATACGCAGTATTTT. Encoded protein: CSVEKRHTDTQYF. V is TRBV29-1 and J is TRBJ2-3; a weak D match, TRBD2 (5 bases). Germline-derived CDR1 and CDR2 are SQVTM and ANQGSEA. Trimming stripped 2 bases from V and 2 bases from J, with 8 bases between. The CDR3 consists of 13 residues.

V and J are TRBV6-2 or TRBV6-3 and TRBJ2-7; TRBD1 might be the D (5 bases). V was pared by 3 bases and J by 0 bases, with 12 bases between. The CDR3 spans 15 residues. In germline, CDR1 is MNHEY, CDR2 SVGEGT. The CDR3 is CASSYRQRYSYEQYF. The CDR3 DNA sequence: TGTGCCAGCAGTTATCGACAGCGATACTCCTACGAGCAGTACTTC.

The V gene is TRBV18, the J gene TRBJ1-3; no firm D call. V was shortened by 4 bases and J by 0 bases, with 13 bases between the two germline ends. The germline gives CDR1 KGHSH, CDR2 LQKENI. This CDR3 comprises 16 residues. Here the CDR3 reads CASSRESPLSGNTIYF. The CDR3 DNA reads TGTGCCAGCTCACGGGAGTCCCCTCTCTCTGGAAACACCATATATTTT. Looking up the rest from reference TRBV18 and TRBJ1-3 gives the full variable domain: NAGVMQNPRHLVRRRGQEARLRCSPMKGHSHVYWYRQLPEEGLKFMVYLQKENIIDESGMPKERFSAEFPKEGPSILRIQQVVRGDSAAYFCASSRESPLSGNTIYFGEGSWLTVV.

V is TRBV7-8 and J is TRBJ1-5, with a possible D match to TRBD1 (5 bases). This CDR3 spans 14 amino acids. Germline loops: CDR1 SGHVS, CDR2 FQNEAQ. The V end lost 4 bases, the J end lost 3 bases, and 10 bases lay between the germline ends. The CDR3 reads CASSSLGPNQPQHF. The CDR3 DNA reads TGTGCCAGCAGCTCGTTGGGGCCCAATCAGCCCCAGCATTTT.

This chain connects TRBV14 to TRBJ2-3; a possible D gene is TRBD1 (5 bases). CDR3 size: 15 residues. Germline lookup yields CDR1 SGHDN and CDR2 FVKESK. Trimming removed 4 bases at V and 5 bases at J, with 16 bases between. The CDR3 here is CASSPYLFRGDTQYF. The DNA for the CDR3 is TGTGCCAGCAGCCCCTACCTCTTTAGGGGAGATACGCAGTATTTT. Full variable domain (remainder filled in from reference TRBV14 and TRBJ2-3): EAGVTQFPSHSVIEKGQTVTLRCDPISGHDNLYWYRRVMGKEIKFLLHFVKESKQDESGMPNNRFLAERTGGTYSTLKVQPAELEDSGVYFCASSPYLFRGDTQYFGPGTRLTVL.

This chain connects TRBV5-6 to TRBJ2-3, with D perhaps matching TRBD2 (6 bases). V shed 3 bases and J shed 2 bases, with 16 bases lying between them. This CDR3 spans 16 amino acids. Germline values: CDR1 SGHDT, CDR2 YYEEEE. The CDR3: CASSSPGLRATDTQYF. For the CDR3, the DNA is TGTGCCAGCAGCTCTCCGGGACTGCGGGCCACAGATACGCAGTATTTT.

The rearrangement joins TRBV3-1 (or the pseudogene TRBV3-2) to TRBJ1-2; D is unresolved. V was cut by 4 bases and J by 2 bases, with 17 bases left in between. Germline values: CDR1 LGHDT, CDR2 YNNKEL (reference sequence). This CDR3 is 16 amino acids long. CDR3 protein: CASSPPRRRTNYGYTF. The CDR3, as DNA: TGTGCCAGCAGCCCCCCTAGGAGACGTACCAACTATGGCTACACCTTC.

V usage is TRBV28 and J usage is TRBJ2-2; TRBD1 agrees at 11 bases. CDR1 MDHEN and CDR2 SYDVKM come from the germline V gene. CDR3 length: 14 amino acids. V gave up 8 bases and J gave up 7 bases; unmatched junction bases: 6. The CDR3 nucleotides are TGTGCCAGCCGGGGACAGGGGGTTTTCGGGGAGCTGTTTTTT. This encodes CASRGQGVFGELFF. Variable domain in full (rest from reference TRBV28 and TRBJ2-2): DVKVTQSSRYLVKRTGEKVFLECVQDMDHENMFWYRQDPGLGLRLIYFSYDVKMKEKGDIPEGYSVSREKKERFSLILESASTNQTSMYLCASRGQGVFGELFFGEGSRLTVL.

The CDR3 loop is CASSFNPGVFSGANVLTF. In nucleotides, the CDR3 is TGCGCCAGCAGCTTTAACCCCGGGGTATTCTCTGGGGCCAACGTCCTGACTTTC. The V and J genes are TRBV5-1 and TRBJ2-6; D might be TRBD2 (5 bases). The germline V gene has CDR1 SGHRS and CDR2 YFSETQ. Trimming removed 2 bases from V and 0 bases from J, with 15 bases in between. The CDR3 is 18 residues long.

The chain recombines TRBV5-1 with TRBJ2-2; TRBD1 is a possible D gene (6 bases). CDR1 and CDR2 (germline): SGHRS, YFSETQ. CDR3 length: 15 amino acids. Trimming took off 3 bases at V and 0 bases at J, with 9 bases between the two ends. The CDR3 loop reads CASSWRTANTGELFF. CDR3 nucleotides: TGCGCCAGCAGCTGGAGGACAGCGAACACCGGGGAGCTGTTTTTT. The complete variable domain, with remaining parts taken from reference TRBV5-1 and TRBJ2-2, reads KAGVTQTPRYLIKTRGQQVTLSCSPISGHRSVSWYQQTPGQGLQFLFEYFSETQRNKGNFPGRFSGRQFSNSRSEMNVSTLELGDSALYLCASSWRTANTGELFFGEGSRLTVL.

This clone was counted once. The chain links TRBV6-5 to TRBJ1-5; TRBD1 is a possible D gene (6 bases). Looked up from germline, CDR1 is MNHEY and CDR2 is SVGAGI. Deletions cut 6 bases from V and 3 bases from J, with 15 bases between. This CDR3 comprises 15 residues. Here the CDR3 DNA reads TGTGCCAGCAGACGCCGACAGGTTCTCAATCAGCCCCAGCATTTT. As protein: CASRRRQVLNQPQHF.

The sample holds a few counts of this clone. The chain couples TRBV15 to TRBJ2-1, with TRBD1 identical over 7 bases. CDR3 length equals 15 residues. From germline, CDR1 is LNHNV and CDR2 YYDKDF (reference sequence). Trimming removed 7 bases from V and 2 bases from J; junction bases left unmatched: 8. In DNA form, the CDR3 reads TGTGCCACCACCGGTCGGGACAGACCCTACAATGAGCAGTTCTTC. Its translation: CATTGRDRPYNEQFF.

The rearrangement joins TRBV6-4 to TRBJ1-1, with D perhaps matching TRBD1 (5 bases). Germline V gene data show CDR1 as MRHNA and CDR2 as SNTAGT. This CDR3 spans 14 amino acids. CDR3 sequence (DNA): TGTGCTAGACTCCGGGACGGGGGGGTAACTGAAGCTTTCTTT. This encodes CARLRDGGVTEAFF.

The chain joins TRBV7-9 to TRBJ1-2; the D is unclear. The CDR3 totals 13 residues. Deletions cut 1 base from V and 3 bases from J, with 6 bases between. Germline assignment: CDR1 SEHNR and CDR2 FQNEAQ (reference sequence). The CDR3: CASSLGQDYGYTF. In nucleotides, the CDR3 is TGTGCCAGCAGCTTAGGGCAAGACTATGGCTACACCTTC.

The chain combines TRBV27 with TRBJ1-1; TRBD1 agrees at 11 bases. Germline values: CDR1 MNHEY, CDR2 SMNVEV (reference sequence). Trimming took 5 bases from V and 4 from J; bases not matched to a gene: 9. This CDR3 has 16 amino acids. CDR3 coding DNA: TGTGCCAGCAGTCTAAGGCCGGGACAGGGGGGCACTGAAGCTTTCTTT. Amino acid sequence: CASSLRPGQGGTEAFF.

In DNA, the CDR3 is TGTGCCAGCAGCAAGGCGGCGGTCTCTACGACGAACACTGAAGCTTTCTTT. This encodes CASSKAAVSTTNTEAFF. The genes are TRBV7-6 and TRBJ1-1; D is ambiguous. Trimming stripped 5 bases from V and 1 base from J, with 20 bases between. Germline V CDR1 and CDR2: SGHVS, FNYEAQ. The CDR3 length is 17 residues.

This chain links TRBV5-4 with TRBJ1-1, with a weak D call TRBD1 (5 bases). The CDR3 totals 16 residues. V was pared by 1 base and J by 3 bases, with 16 bases between. In germline, CDR1 is SGHNT, CDR2 YYREEE (reference sequence). The CDR3 DNA reads TGTGCCAGCAGCTTGTTGCAGGGAGGGAGGTACACTGAAGCTTTCTTT. Protein sequence: CASSLLQGGRYTEAFF. Full variable domain (remainder filled in from reference TRBV5-4 and TRBJ1-1): ETGVTQSPTHLIKTRGQQVTLRCSSQSGHNTVSWYQQALGQGPQFIFQYYREEENGRGNFPPRFSGLQFPNYSSELNVNALELDDSALYLCASSLLQGGRYTEAFFGQGTRLTVV.

V usage is TRBV19 and J usage is TRBJ1-1; 7 nucleotides agree with TRBD1. Germline trimming cut 3 bases from V and 7 bases from J; bases unmatched to any gene: 8. Germline V gives CDR1 LNHDA, CDR2 SQIVND (reference sequence). The CDR3 loop spans 14 amino acids. CDR3 sequence: CASSILGQGVEAFF. The CDR3 coding sequence is TGTGCCAGTAGTATTTTAGGGCAGGGGGTTGAAGCTTTCTTT.

The rearrangement uses TRBV6-2 or TRBV6-3 and TRBJ2-7; D gene unclear. This CDR3 is 12 amino acids long. V lost 2 bases and J lost 4, with 6 bases in between. CDR1 is MNHEY, CDR2 SVGEGT, per germline. CDR3 DNA: TGTGCCAGCAGTTACGTCGGGTACGAGCAGTACTTC. Translated, it gives CASSYVGYEQYF.

The rearrangement uses TRBV14 and TRBJ1-3; D not certain. The V and J ends lost 3 bases and 4 bases respectively, with 10 bases between them. Per germline, CDR1 SGHDN and CDR2 FVKESK. This CDR3 region has 14 residues. CDR3 DNA sequence: TGTGCCAGCAGCCAGAGGGTATCCGGAAACACCATATATTTT. This gives the protein CASSQRVSGNTIYF.

This clone was seen just once. V usage is TRBV5-1 and J usage is TRBJ1-2; 7 bases fit TRBD1. CDR1 and CDR2 (germline): SGHRS, YFSETQ. The CDR3 is 15 amino acids. V shed 5 bases and J 3 bases; nucleotides not matched to a gene: 10. CDR3 protein: CASRPGGPKDYGYTF. The DNA for the CDR3 is TGCGCCAGCAGGCCAGGGGGTCCGAAAGACTATGGCTACACCTTC. Combining the CDR3 with reference TRBV5-1 and TRBJ1-2 gives the whole variable domain KAGVTQTPRYLIKTRGQQVTLSCSPISGHRSVSWYQQTPGQGLQFLFEYFSETQRNKGNFPGRFSGRQFSNSRSEMNVSTLELGDSALYLCASRPGGPKDYGYTFGSGTRLTVV.

This clone has just a few counts. This rearrangement joins TRBV12-5 to TRBJ1-1; unclear D gene. Germline V gene data show CDR1 as LGHNT and CDR2 as FRNRAP. V gave up 3 bases and J gave up 4 bases, with 9 bases separating them. This CDR3 comprises 13 residues. The CDR3 here is CASGFKPGTEAFF. The CDR3 DNA follows: TGTGCTAGTGGTTTTAAACCAGGCACTGAAGCTTTCTTT.